Listed below are T cell receptor beta chains from one sample, sequenced in a study of blood T cell repertoires in COVID-19. Here immunoSEQ multiplex PCR was the method, and the copy in TCRdb shows in-frame clones only, minus some. The sample records some 110,000 clones, over 70% being singletons. Sequenced input: peripheral blood. These receptors all come from a woman between 65 and 79 years old with acute or convalescent COVID-19. Both conserved end residues are part of each CDR3. D genes are given only for firm matches.

len,d_gene,v_gene,j_gene,CDR3nt,CDR3aa
12,NA,TRBV6-5,TRBJ1-3,TGTGCCAGCACGGGGAACGGAAACACCATATATTTT,CASTGNGNTIYF
14,NA,TRBV19,TRBJ1-1,TGTGCCAGTATTAGGGGCACCACTACTACTGAAGCTTTCTTT,CASIRGTTTTEAFF
15,TRBD1,TRBV7-9,TRBJ1-1,TGTGCCAGCAGCTTAGCCGGACAGGGGGCTTCTGAAGCTTTCTTT,CASSLAGQGASEAFF
14,NA,TRBV4-2,TRBJ1-1,TGTGCCAGCAGCCGCGAAGGACAGAACACTGAAGCTTTCTTT,CASSREGQNTEAFF
14,TRBD2,TRBV5-1,TRBJ2-1,TGCGCCAGCCGAACTAGCGGGGCTTACAATGAGCAGTTCTTC,CASRTSGAYNEQFF
16,NA,TRBV6-5,TRBJ1-4,TGTGCCAGCAGTTACTCGAAAGGGGGGGGCAATGAAAAACTGTTTTTT,CASSYSKGGGNEKLFF
17,NA,TRBV19,TRBJ2-5,TGTGCCAGTAGTCCCCTCTTCACTAGTACCATAGGGGAGACCCAGTACTTC,CASSPLFTSTIGETQYF
16,TRBD2,TRBV18,TRBJ2-3,TGTGCCAGCTCCCCTCTTACTAGCGGGAGCGCAGATACGCAGTATTTT,CASSPLTSGSADTQYF
16,NA,TRBV6-5,TRBJ1-4,TGTGCCAGCAGTTACTCGAGACAGACAACTAATGAAAAACTGTTTTTT,CASSYSRQTTNEKLFF
16,TRBD2,TRBV6-6,TRBJ2-3,TGTGCCAGCAGTTACTCGAAAGCGGGGGGCACAGATACGCAGTATTTT,CASSYSKAGGTDTQYF
15,NA,TRBV6-1,TRBJ1-2,TGTGCCAGCAGTGAGTCCTGGGGAGCTAACTATGGCTACACCTTC,CASSESWGANYGYTF
15,NA,TRBV5-1,TRBJ1-3,TGCGCCAGCAGCCCTACCCGGGGGTCAGGAAACACCATATATTTT,CASSPTRGSGNTIYF
13,NA,TRBV5-1,TRBJ2-5,TGCGCCAGCAGCATGGATCTCCAAGAGACCCAGTACTTC,CASSMDLQETQYF
16,TRBD1,TRBV6-5,TRBJ1-2,TGTGCCAGCAGTTACTCGCTTGGGACAGGGAATAACGGCTACACCTTC,CASSYSLGTGNNGYTF
15,NA,TRBV6-5,TRBJ2-5,TGTGCCAGCAGTTCTCACTGGACATCTCAAGAGACCCAGTACTTC,CASSSHWTSQETQYF